These 9 T cell receptor beta chains came from one sample sequenced in a study of shared T cell receptors in the human thymus. This table comes from immunoSEQ multiplex PCR, and its TCRdb copy is limited to in-frame clones, with some not included. Of about 380,000 clones listed, 85% to 95% are singletons. The source material was thymocytes. These receptors originate from a human donor.

V gene TRBV5-1 combines with J gene TRBJ2-3; D not certain. With 4 bases removed from V and 1 base from J, the gap between germline ends came to 7 bases. CDR1 SGHRS and CDR2 YFSETQ come from the germline V gene. The CDR3 runs to 13 residues. Here the CDR3 DNA reads TGCGCCAGCAGCCACGATCGCACAGATACGCAGTATTTT. It translates to CASSHDRTDTQYF. The full variable domain, completed using reference TRBV5-1 and TRBJ2-3, is KAGVTQTPRYLIKTRGQQVTLSCSPISGHRSVSWYQQTPGQGLQFLFEYFSETQRNKGNFPGRFSGRQFSNSRSEMNVSTLELGDSALYLCASSHDRTDTQYFGPGTRLTVL.

CDR3 sequence: CASRSRQGPNQPQHF. The CDR3 nucleotides read TGTGCCAGCAGATCCCGACAGGGGCCCAATCAGCCCCAGCATTTT. This chain links TRBV5-8 with TRBJ1-5; 8 positions agree with TRBD1. This CDR3 is built from 15 residues. CDR1 SGHTS and CDR2 YDEGEE come from the germline V gene. V trimming: 5 bases; J trimming: 3 bases; junction bases outside the gene matches: 7.

The gene calls are TRBV10-3 and TRBJ2-3; D perhaps matches TRBD2 (10 bases). Germline-derived CDR1 and CDR2 are ENHRY and SYGVKD. With 6 bases removed from V and 4 bases from J, the gap between germline ends came to 32 bases. The CDR3 contains 20 residues. In DNA form, the CDR3 reads TGTGCCATCAGCTCCGGGACAGGGACAACTAGCGGGAAGCTGGCAGATACGCAGTATTTT. This sequence encodes CAISSGTGTTSGKLADTQYF.

This sequence joins TRBV29-1 and TRBJ2-6; 9 bases fit TRBD1. This CDR3 is 16 amino acids long. V lost 1 base, J lost 2 bases, and 3 bases stayed unmatched. In germline, CDR1 is SQVTM, CDR2 ANQGSEA. The CDR3 loop reads CSVEGGQGTGANVLTF. DNA of the CDR3: TGCAGCGTTGAAGGGGGACAGGGAACTGGGGCCAACGTCCTGACTTTC.

The CDR3 bases are TGTGCCAGCAGCCAGTCCCCGGACAGGAACACTGAAGCTTTCTTT. This encodes CASSQSPDRNTEAFF. The chain employs TRBV7-9 and TRBJ1-1; maybe TRBD1 (6 bases). This CDR3 comprises 15 residues. V lost 5 bases and J 1 base, leaving 14 bases between the germline ends. Germline CDR1 and CDR2: SEHNR and FQNEAQ (reference sequence).

The chain combines TRBV5-8 with TRBJ1-5; weak D call: TRBD1 (5 bases). CDR1 is SGHTS, CDR2 YDEGEE, per germline. V lost 4 bases and J 4 bases, leaving 15 bases between the germline ends. The CDR3 covers 15 residues. The CDR3 reads CASSPPLGGNQPQHF. The DNA for the CDR3 is TGTGCCAGCAGCCCACCCCTGGGGGGGAATCAGCCCCAGCATTTT. Looking up the rest from reference TRBV5-8 and TRBJ1-5 gives the full variable domain: EAGVTQSPTHLIKTRGQQATLRCSPISGHTSVYWYQQALGLGLQFLLWYDEGEERNRGNFPPRFSGRQFPNYSSELNVNALELEDSALYLCASSPPLGGNQPQHFGDGTRLSIL.

The chain joins TRBV19 to TRBJ1-1; D remains ambiguous. Trimming removed 3 bases at V and 6 bases at J, with 8 bases between. Germline V CDR1 and CDR2: LNHDA, SQIVND (reference sequence). The CDR3 extends over 12 amino acids. The chain's CDR3 is CASSMGKSEAFF. Here the CDR3 DNA reads TGTGCCAGTAGTATGGGCAAATCTGAAGCTTTCTTT.

In this sample, this clone turned up once. The chain links TRBV20-1 to TRBJ2-5; D is undetermined. The CDR3 is 9 amino acids. Germline-derived CDR1 and CDR2 are DFQATT and SNEGSKA (reference sequence). Deletions cut 6 bases from V and 8 bases from J, with 7 bases between. The CDR3 spells CSALGTQYF. As DNA, the CDR3 is TGCAGTGCCCTGGGCACCCAGTACTTC.

For the CDR3, the DNA is TGTGCCAGCAGATGGGGGGGGACAGGGGTTGGGTACGAGCAGTACTTC. It translates to CASRWGGTGVGYEQYF. The V call is TRBV27, the J call TRBJ2-7, with 10 nucleotides matching TRBD1. V was clipped by 6 bases and J by 4 bases; unmatched bases: 12. The CDR3 runs to 16 residues. Per the germline V gene, CDR1 is MNHEY and CDR2 is SMNVEV (reference sequence).